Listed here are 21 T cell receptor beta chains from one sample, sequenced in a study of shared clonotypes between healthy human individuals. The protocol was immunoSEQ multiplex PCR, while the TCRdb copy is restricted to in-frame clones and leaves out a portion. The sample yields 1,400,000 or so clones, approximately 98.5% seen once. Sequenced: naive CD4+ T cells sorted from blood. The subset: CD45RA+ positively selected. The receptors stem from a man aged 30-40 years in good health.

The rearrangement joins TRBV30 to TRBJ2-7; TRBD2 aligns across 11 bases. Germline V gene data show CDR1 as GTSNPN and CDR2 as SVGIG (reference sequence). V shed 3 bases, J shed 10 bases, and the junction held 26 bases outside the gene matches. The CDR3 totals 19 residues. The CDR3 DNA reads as TGTGCCTGGAGGCACCATCGGACTAGCGGGCCAGGCGTTGCGGGATACCAGTACTTC. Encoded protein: CAWRHHRTSGPGVAGYQYF.

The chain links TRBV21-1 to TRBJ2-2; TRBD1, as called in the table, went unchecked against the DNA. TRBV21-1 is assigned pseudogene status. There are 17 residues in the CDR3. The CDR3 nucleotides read TGTGCCAGCAGCCAGAAATGGGGACAGAGAATCACCGGGGAGCTGTTTTTT. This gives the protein CASSQKWGQRITGELFF.

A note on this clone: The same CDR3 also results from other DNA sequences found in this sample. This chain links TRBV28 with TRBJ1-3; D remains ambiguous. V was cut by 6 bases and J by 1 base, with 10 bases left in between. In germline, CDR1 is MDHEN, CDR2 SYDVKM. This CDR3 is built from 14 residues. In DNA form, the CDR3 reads TGTGCCAGCAGCTCCCGGAGGTCTGGAAACACCATATATTTT. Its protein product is CASSSRRSGNTIYF.

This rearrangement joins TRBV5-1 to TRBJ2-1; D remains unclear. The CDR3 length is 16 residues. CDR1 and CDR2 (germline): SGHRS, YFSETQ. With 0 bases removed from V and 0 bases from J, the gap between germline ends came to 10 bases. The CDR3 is CASSLVPSPSYNEQFF. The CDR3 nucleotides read TGCGCCAGCAGCTTGGTTCCCTCCCCCTCCTACAATGAGCAGTTCTTC. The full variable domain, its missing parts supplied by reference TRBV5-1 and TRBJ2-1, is KAGVTQTPRYLIKTRGQQVTLSCSPISGHRSVSWYQQTPGQGLQFLFEYFSETQRNKGNFPGRFSGRQFSNSRSEMNVSTLELGDSALYLCASSLVPSPSYNEQFFGPGTRLTVL.

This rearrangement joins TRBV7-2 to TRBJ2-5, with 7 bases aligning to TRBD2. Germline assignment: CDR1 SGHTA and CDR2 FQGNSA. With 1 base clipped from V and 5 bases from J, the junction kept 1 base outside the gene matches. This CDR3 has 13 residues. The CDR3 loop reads CASSLGGGETQYF. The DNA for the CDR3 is TGTGCCAGCAGCTTAGGGGGAGGGGAGACCCAGTACTTC.

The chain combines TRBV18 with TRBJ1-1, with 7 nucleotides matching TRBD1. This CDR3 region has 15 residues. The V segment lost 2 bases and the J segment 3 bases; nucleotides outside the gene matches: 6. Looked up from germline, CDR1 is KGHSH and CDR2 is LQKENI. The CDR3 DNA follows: TGTGCCAGCTCACCAGGACAGGTGATCTACACTGAAGCTTTCTTT. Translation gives CASSPGQVIYTEAFF. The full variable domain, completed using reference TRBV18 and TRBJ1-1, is NAGVMQNPRHLVRRRGQEARLRCSPMKGHSHVYWYRQLPEEGLKFMVYLQKENIIDESGMPKERFSAEFPKEGPSILRIQQVVRGDSAAYFCASSPGQVIYTEAFFGQGTRLTVV.

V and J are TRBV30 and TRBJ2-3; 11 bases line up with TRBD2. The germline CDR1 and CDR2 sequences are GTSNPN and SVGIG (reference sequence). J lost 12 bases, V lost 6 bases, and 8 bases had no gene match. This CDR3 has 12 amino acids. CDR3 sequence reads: CACTLAGASQYF. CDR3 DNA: TGTGCCTGCACACTAGCGGGAGCTTCCCAGTATTTT.

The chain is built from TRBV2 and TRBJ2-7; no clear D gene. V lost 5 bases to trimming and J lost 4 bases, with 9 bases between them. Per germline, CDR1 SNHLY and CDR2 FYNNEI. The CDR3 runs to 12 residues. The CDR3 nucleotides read TGTGCCAGCAGTCCCGCCGATTACGAGCAGTACTTC. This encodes CASSPADYEQYF.

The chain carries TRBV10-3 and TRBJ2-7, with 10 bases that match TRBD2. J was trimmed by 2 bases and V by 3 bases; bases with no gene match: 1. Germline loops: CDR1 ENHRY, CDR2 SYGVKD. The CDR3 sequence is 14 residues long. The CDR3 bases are TGTGCCATCAGTGAAAGCGGGAGGGCCTACGAGCAGTACTTC. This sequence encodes CAISESGRAYEQYF.

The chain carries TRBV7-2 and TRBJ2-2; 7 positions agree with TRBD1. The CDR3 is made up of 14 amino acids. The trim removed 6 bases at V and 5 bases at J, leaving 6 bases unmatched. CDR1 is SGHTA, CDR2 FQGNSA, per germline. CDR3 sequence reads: CASSYAGGTGELFF. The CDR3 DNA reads TGTGCCAGCAGTTACGCAGGGGGAACCGGGGAGCTGTTTTTT.

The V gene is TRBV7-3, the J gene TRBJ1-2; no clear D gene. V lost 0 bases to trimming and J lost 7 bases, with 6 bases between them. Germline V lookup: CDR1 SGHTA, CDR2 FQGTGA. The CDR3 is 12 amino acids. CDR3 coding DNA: TGTGCCAGCAGCTTAACGGGAAGTGGCTACACCTTC. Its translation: CASSLTGSGYTF.

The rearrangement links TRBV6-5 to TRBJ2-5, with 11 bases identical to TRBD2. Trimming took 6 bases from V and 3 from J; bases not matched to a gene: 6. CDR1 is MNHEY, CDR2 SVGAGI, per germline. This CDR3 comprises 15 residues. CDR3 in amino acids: CASSLGGLAEETQYF. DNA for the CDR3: TGTGCCAGCAGCCTCGGGGGACTAGCGGAAGAGACCCAGTACTTC.

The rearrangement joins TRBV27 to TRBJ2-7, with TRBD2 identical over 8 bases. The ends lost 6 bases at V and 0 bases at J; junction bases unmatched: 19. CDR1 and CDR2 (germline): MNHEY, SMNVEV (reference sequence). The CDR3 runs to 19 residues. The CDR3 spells CASSKGRPLAGSDSYEQYF. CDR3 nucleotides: TGTGCCAGCAGCAAGGGGCGGCCGCTAGCGGGTAGTGACTCCTACGAGCAGTACTTC.

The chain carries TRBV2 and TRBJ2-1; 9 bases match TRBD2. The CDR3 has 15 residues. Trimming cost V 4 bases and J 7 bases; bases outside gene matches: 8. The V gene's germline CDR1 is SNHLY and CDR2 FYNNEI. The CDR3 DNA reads TGTGCCAGCAGTGTGGCGGGAGGGCCAGGGAATGAGCAGTTCTTC. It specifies CASSVAGGPGNEQFF.

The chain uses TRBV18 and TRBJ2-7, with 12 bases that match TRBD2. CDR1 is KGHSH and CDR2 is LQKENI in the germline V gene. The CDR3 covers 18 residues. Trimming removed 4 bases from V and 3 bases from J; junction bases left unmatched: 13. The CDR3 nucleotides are TGTGCCAGCTCACAGGGACTAGCGGGCCCCCCACGGAGCTACGAGCAGTACTTC. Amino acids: CASSQGLAGPPRSYEQYF.

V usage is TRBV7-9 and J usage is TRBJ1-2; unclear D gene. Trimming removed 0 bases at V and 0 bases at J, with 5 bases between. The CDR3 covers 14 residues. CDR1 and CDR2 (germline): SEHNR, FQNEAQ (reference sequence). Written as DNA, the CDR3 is TGTGCCAGCAGCTTAGCAGAAGCTAACTATGGCTACACCTTC. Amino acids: CASSLAEANYGYTF.

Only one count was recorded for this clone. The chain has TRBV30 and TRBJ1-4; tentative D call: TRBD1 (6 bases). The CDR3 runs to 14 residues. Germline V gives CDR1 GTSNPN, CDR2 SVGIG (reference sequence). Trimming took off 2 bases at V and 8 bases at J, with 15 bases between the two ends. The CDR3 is CAWSSGTLEEKLFF. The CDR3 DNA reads TGTGCCTGGAGTTCCGGGACATTGGAGGAAAAACTGTTTTTT.

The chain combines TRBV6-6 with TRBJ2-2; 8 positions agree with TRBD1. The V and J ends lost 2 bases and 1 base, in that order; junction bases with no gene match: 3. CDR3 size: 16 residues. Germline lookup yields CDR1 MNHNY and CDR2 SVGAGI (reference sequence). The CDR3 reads CASSYPGTGNTGELFF. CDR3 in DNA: TGTGCCAGCAGTTACCCCGGGACAGGGAACACCGGGGAGCTGTTTTTT.

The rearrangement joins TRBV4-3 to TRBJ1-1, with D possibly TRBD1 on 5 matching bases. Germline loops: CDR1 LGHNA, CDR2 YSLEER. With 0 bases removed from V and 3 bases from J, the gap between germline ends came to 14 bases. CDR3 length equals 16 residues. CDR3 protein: CASSQEPGGMDTEAFF. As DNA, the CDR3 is TGCGCCAGCAGCCAAGAACCCGGGGGGATGGACACTGAAGCTTTCTTT.

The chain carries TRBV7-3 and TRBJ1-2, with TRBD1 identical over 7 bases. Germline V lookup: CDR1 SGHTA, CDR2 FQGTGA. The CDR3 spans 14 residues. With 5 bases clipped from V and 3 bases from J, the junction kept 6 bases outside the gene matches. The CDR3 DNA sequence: TGTGCCAGCAGCCCTCACACAGGGGACTATGGCTACACCTTC. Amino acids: CASSPHTGDYGYTF.

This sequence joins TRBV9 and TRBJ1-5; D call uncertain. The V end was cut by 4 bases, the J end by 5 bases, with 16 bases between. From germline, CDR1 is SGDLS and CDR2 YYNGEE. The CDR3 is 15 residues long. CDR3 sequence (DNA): TGTGCCAGCAGCCCGGGCGGCAGGTCGGATCAGCCCCAGCATTTT. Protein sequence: CASSPGGRSDQPQHF.